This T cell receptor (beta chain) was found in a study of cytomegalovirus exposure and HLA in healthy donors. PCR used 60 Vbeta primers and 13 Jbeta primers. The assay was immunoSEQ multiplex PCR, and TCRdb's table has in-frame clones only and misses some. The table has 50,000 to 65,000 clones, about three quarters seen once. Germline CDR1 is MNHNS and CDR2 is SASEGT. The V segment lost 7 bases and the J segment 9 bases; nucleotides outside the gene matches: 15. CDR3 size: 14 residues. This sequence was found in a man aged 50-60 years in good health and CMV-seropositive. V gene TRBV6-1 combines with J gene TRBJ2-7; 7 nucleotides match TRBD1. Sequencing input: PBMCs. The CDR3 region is CASIMTGTPLGQYF. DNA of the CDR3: TGTGCCAGCATCATGACAGGGACGCCCTTAGGGCAGTACTTC.